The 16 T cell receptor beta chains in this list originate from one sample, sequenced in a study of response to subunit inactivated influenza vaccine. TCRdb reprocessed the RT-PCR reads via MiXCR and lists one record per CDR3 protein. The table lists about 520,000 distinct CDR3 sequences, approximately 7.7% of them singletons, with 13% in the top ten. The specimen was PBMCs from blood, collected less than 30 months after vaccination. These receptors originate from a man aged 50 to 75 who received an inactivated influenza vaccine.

The CDR3 protein is CAIRTSGGYEQYF. The DNA for the CDR3 is TGTGCCATCAGAACTAGCGGGGGATACGAGCAGTACTTC. The V and J genes are TRBV10-3 and TRBJ2-7; TRBD2 matches 11 bases. The J segment lost 4 bases and the V segment lost 6 bases, leaving 2 bases of the junction unmatched. Germline V lookup: CDR1 ENHRY, CDR2 SYGVKD. The CDR3 length is 13 residues.

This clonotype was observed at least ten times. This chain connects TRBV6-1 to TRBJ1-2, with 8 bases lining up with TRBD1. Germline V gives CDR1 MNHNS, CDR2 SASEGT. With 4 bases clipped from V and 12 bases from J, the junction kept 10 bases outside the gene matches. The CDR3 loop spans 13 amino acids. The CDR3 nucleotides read TGTGCCAGCAGTGCCGAGGACAGGGTGGTTAACACCTTC. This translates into CASSAEDRVVNTF.

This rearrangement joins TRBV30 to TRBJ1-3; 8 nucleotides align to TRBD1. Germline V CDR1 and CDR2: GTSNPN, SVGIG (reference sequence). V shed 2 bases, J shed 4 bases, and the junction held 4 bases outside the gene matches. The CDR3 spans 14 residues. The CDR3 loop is CAWSLGQGGNTIYF. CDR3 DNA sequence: TGTGCCTGGAGTCTCGGACAGGGAGGAAACACCATATATTTT.

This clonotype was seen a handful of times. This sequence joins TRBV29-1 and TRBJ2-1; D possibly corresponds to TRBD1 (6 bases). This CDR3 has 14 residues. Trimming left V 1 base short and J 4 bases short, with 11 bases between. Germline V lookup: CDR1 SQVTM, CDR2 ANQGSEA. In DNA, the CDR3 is TGCAGCGTTGAAGGTGTGGGACATTACAATGAGCAGTTCTTC. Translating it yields CSVEGVGHYNEQFF.

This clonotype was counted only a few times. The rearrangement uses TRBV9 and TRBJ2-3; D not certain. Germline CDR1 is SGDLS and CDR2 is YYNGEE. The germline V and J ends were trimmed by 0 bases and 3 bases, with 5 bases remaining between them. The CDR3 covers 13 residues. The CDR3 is CASSVDGTDTQYF. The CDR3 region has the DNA TGTGCCAGCAGCGTAGATGGTACAGATACGCAGTATTTT.

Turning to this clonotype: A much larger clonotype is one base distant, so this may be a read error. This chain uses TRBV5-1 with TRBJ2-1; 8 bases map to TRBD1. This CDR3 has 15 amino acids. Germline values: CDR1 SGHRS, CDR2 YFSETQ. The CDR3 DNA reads TGCGCCAGCGGCTTTCAACAGGGGGTTGGCAATGAGCAGTTCTTC. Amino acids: CASGFQQGVGNEQFF.

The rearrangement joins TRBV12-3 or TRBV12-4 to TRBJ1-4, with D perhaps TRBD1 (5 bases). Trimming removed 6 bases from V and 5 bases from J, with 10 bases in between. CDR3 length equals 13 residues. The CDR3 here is CASRLQANEKLFF. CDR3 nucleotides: TGTGCCAGCAGATTACAGGCAAATGAAAAACTGTTTTTT.

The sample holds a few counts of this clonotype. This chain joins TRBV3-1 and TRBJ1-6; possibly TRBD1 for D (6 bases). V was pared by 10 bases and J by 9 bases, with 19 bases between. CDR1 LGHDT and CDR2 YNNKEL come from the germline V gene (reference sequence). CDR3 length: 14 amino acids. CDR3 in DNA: TGTGCCACCGCGGGGGCCAGAGGGCGTTCACCCCTCCACTTT. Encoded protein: CATAGARGRSPLHF. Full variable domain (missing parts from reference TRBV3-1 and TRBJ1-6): DTAVSQTPKYLVTQMGNDKSIKCEQNLGHDTMYWYKQDSKKFLKIMFSYNNKELIINETVPNRFSPKSPDKAHLNLHINSLELGDSAVYFCATAGARGRSPLHFGNGTRLTVT.

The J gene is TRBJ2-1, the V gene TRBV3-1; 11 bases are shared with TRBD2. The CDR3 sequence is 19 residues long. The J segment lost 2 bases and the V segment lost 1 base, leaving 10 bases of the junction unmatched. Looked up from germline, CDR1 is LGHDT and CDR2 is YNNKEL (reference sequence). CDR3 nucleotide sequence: TGTGCCAGCAGCCAAGGGTGGCTAGCGGGAGGCCCAGCCTACAATGAGCAGTTCTTC. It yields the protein CASSQGWLAGGPAYNEQFF.

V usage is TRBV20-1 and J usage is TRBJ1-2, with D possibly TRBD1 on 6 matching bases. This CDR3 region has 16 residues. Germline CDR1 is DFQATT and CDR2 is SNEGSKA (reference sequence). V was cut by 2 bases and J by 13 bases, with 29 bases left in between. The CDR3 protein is CSARNQNRAEPNGGTF. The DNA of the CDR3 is TGCAGTGCTAGAAACCAGAACAGGGCAGAACCCAATGGGGGCACCTTC.

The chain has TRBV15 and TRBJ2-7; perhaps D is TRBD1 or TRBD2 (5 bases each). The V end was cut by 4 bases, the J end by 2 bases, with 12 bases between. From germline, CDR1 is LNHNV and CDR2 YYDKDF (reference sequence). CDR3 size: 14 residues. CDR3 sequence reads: CATSKGDGTYEQYF. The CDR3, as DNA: TGTGCCACCAGCAAAGGGGACGGCACCTACGAGCAGTACTTC.

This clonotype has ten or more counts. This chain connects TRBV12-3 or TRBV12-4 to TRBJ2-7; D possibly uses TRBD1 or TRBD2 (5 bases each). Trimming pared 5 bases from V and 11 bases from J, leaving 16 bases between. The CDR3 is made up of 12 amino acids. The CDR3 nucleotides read TGTGCCAGCAGTCCGAGTGGGGGTATGGAGTACTTC. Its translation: CASSPSGGMEYF.

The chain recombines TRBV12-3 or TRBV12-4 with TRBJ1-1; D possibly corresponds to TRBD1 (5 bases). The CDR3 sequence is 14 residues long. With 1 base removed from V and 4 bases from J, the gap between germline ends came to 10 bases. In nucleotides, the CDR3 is TGTGCCAGCAGTTTAGTCGTGGGGCTCACTGAAGCTTTCTTT. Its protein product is CASSLVVGLTEAFF.

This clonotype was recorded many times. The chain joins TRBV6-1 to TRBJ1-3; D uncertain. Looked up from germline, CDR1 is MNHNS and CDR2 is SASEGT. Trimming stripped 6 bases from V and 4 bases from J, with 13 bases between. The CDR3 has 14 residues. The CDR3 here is CASRRTREGNTIYF. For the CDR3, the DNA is TGTGCCAGCAGGCGAACAAGGGAAGGAAACACCATATATTTT.

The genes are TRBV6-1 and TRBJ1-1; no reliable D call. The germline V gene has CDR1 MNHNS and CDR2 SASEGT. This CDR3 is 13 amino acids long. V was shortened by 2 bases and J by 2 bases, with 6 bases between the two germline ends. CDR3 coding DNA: TGTGCCAGCAGTGAACTGATAAACACTGAAGCTTTCTTT. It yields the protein CASSELINTEAFF.

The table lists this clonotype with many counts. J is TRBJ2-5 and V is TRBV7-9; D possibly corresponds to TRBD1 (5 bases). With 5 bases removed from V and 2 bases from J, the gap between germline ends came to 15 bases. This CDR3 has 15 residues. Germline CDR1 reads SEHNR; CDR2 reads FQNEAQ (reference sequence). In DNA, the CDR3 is TGTGCCAGCAGCCAGGGCGCAGGTCGTCAAGAGACCCAGTACTTC. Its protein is CASSQGAGRQETQYF. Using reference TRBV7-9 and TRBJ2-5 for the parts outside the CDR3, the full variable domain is DTGVSQNPRHKITKRGQNVTFRCDPISEHNRLYWYRQTLGQGPEFLTYFQNEAQLEKSRLLSDRFSAERPKGSFSTLEIQRTEQGDSAMYLCASSQGAGRQETQYFGPGTRLLVL.